This TCR beta chain appears in the sequencing data of a study of T cells in Graves' hyperthyroidism and ophthalmopathy. Notes on this clonotype: Its antigen remains unknown.

Per the germline V gene, CDR1 is MNHNS and CDR2 is SASEGT. V lost 5 bases and J 8 bases, leaving 12 bases between the germline ends. The CDR3 runs 12 residues. Study-level points and caveats: Blood shared most expanded thyroid clonotypes above 0.001. Model-based prediction identified ophthalmopathy a median roughly six months prior to its onset.

The CDR3 regions of TCR beta were amplified from RNA transcripts. First-round RT-PCR targeting the TCR CDR3 was performed with the HTBI primer set. TCRdb re-called the multiplex PCR reads through MiXCR, storing one row per CDR3 protein. The table shows approximately 570,000 distinct CDR3 sequences, with approximately 20% occurring only once. Uncontrolled infection, other autoimmune disease, pregnancy or lactation disqualified patients from enrolment. Using about 10 ml of fresh peripheral blood, PBMCs were prepared. The receptor was isolated from a man aged 40-55 years with Graves' ophthalmopathy. The genes are TRBV6-1 and TRBJ1-1; weak D call: TRBD1 (5 bases). What was sequenced was blood. This chain's CDR3 is CASSPSKGEAFF. The CDR3 DNA reads as TGTGCCAGCAGTCCTTCGAAGGGGGAAGCTTTCTTT.